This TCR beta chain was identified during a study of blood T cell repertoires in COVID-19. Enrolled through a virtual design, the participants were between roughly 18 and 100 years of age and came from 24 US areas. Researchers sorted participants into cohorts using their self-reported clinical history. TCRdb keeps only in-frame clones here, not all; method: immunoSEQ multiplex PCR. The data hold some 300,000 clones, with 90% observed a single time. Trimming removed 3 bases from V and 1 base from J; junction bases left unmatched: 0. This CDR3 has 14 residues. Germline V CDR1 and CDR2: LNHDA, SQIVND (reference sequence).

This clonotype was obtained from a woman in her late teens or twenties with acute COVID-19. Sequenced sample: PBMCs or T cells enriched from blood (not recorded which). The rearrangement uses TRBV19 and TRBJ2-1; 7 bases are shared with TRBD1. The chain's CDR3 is CASSMDRSYNEQFF. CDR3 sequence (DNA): TGTGCCAGTAGTATGGACAGGTCCTACAATGAGCAGTTCTTC.